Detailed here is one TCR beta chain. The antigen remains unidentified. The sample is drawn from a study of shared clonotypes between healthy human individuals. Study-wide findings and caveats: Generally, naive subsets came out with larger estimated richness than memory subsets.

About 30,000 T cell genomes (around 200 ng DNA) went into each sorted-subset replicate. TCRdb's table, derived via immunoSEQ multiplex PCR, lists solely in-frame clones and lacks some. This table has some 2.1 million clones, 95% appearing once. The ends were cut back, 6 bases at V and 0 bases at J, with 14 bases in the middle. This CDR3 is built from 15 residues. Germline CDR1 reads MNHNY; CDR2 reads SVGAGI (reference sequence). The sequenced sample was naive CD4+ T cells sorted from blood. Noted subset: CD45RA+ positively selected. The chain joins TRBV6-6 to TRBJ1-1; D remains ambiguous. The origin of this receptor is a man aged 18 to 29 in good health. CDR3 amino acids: CASSPPTAMNTEAFF. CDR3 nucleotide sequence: TGTGCCAGCAGCCCGCCGACGGCGATGAACACTGAAGCTTTCTTT.